This TCR beta chain emerged from a study of regulatory T cells in long-lasting Graves disease. Study as a whole: Under 3 months of antithyroid drugs had been taken by newly diagnosed Graves' patients.

Study-level results: Persistent disease was associated with favored TRBV28 usage and with favored use of TRBJ1-2 and TRBJ2-5.

In building TCR beta libraries, iRepertoire HTBI primers were used together with Arm-PCR of CDR3 regions. MiXCR, applied by TCRdb to the multiplex PCR reads, yields one record per CDR3 protein. The sample includes more than 400,000 distinct CDR3 sequences, around 17% of them seen just once. A remark on this clonotype: Its antigen remains unknown. At one end, the junction sequence differs from germline, possibly due to a read error.

The time point here: newly diagnosed GD, antithyroid drugs for less than 3 months. Making the TCR library involved RNA that had been extracted from PBMCs. The germline V gene encodes CDR1 SGHVS and CDR2 FNYEAQ. CDR3 length: 13 amino acids. Another study also made use of these data, one on T cells in Graves' hyperthyroidism and ophthalmopathy. From that second work: Graves' hyperthyroidism without ophthalmopathy progression within 18 months was termed stable. A set of HTBI primers served as the primers for a first-round RT-PCR of the TCR CDR3.

Sequencing used peripheral blood mononuclear cells (PBMCs), obtained at new diagnosis, from a patient treated with antithyroid drugs. The J gene is TRBJ2-5, the V gene TRBV7-6; 9 positions match TRBD2. The receptor was derived from a woman aged 25 to 45 with Graves disease. CDR3 region: CASSIAGEGTQYF. In nucleotides, the CDR3 is TGTGCCAGCAGCATAGCGGGAGAAGGGACCCAGTACTTC.